This T cell receptor (beta chain) came from a study of breast tumors, draining lymph nodes, adjacent tissues. The study's findings and limits: Compared with basal-like, luminal-like tumors shared significantly more repertoire with nontumor tissue. The data were judged consistent with most tumor T cells coming from lymph node and expanding in tumor.

There are 14 residues in the CDR3. The germline V gene has CDR1 MNHEY and CDR2 SVGAGI. Germline trimming cut 10 bases from V and 11 bases from J; bases unmatched to any gene: 13. This clonotype was recorded many times. The antigen is not known. A single record per CDR3 protein comes from TCRdb applying MiXCR to the multiplex PCR reads. The sample lists around 20,000 distinct CDR3 sequences; less than 40% were seen once. Sample: breast tumor tissue. The chain couples TRBV6-5 to TRBJ2-1; TRBD2 aligns across 11 bases. This clonotype originated in a female donor with breast cancer. Some clones in this sample may be carry-over from other donors' samples. The CDR3 protein is CATRRASGRIKQFF. Here the CDR3 DNA reads TGTGCCACCCGAAGGGCTAGCGGGAGGATTAAGCAGTTCTTC.